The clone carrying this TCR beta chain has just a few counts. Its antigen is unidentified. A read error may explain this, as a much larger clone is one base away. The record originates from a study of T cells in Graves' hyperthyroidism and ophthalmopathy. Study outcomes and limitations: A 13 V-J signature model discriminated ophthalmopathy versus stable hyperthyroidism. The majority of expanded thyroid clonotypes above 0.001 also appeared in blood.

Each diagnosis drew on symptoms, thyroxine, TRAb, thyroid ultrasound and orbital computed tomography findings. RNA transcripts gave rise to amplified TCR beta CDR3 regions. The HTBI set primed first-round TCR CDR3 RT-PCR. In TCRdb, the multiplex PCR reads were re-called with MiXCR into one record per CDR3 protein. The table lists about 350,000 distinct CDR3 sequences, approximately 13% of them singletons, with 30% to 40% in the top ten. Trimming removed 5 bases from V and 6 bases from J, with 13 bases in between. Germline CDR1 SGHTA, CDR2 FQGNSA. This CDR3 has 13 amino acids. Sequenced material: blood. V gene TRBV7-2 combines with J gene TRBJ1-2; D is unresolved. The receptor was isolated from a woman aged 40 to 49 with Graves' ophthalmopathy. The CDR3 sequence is CASSTVGSNGYTF. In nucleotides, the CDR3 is TGTGCCAGCAGCACCGTCGGGAGCAATGGCTACACCTTC.